The entry that follows covers one TCR beta chain sequence. Antigen specificity is unknown. These data come from a study of cytomegalovirus exposure and HLA in healthy donors. On the study more broadly: Out of a few hundred genotyped donors, less than 85% belonged to the Caucasian-associated ancestry cluster. Whole-study results and caveats: About 87% or about 30% of the time was how often most TCR beta V segments were productive, according to an earlier analysis. Further analysis was carried out later, and it showed several of the most significant clusters appearing linked to common viral pathogens. Rare sequences made up most TCRs, while some public TCRs were found in many donors.

Use of 60 Vbeta and 13 Jbeta primers characterized the PCR. Sequencing used immunoSEQ multiplex PCR; TCRdb keeps in-frame clones, though not all of them. The sample includes roughly 160,000 clones, around 80% seen only once; the top ten take about 4.5%. With V trimmed by 2 bases and J by 5 bases, 6 bases remained unmatched. This CDR3 spans 16 amino acids. Germline V gene sequence: CDR1 SGHTA, CDR2 FQGNSA. The receptor's source is a man aged 40-55 years in good health and CMV-seronegative. The genes are TRBV7-2 and TRBJ2-3; 11 bases align to TRBD2. Sequencing used PBMCs. The CDR3 DNA reads TGTGCCAGCAGCTTAAGGCTAGCGGGGGGAGGAGATACGCAGTATTTT. Its protein product is CASSLRLAGGGDTQYF.